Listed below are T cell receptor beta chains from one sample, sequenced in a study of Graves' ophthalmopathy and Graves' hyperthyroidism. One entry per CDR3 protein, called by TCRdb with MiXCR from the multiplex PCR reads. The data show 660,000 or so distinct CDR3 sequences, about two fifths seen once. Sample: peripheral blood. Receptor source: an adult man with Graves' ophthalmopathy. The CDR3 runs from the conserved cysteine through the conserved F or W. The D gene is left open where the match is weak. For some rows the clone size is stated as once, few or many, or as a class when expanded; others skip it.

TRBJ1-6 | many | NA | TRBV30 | TGTGCCCGCGCGGGAGTAGGCGAAAGAGTTCTCCACTTT | CARAGVGERVLHF
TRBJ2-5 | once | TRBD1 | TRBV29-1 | TGCAGCTCAGGACGGGACAGACCTTTGCCCCAGTACTTC | CSSGRDRPLPQYF
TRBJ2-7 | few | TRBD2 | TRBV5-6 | TGTGCCAGCAGCAGTTCTAGCGGGAGGGTTATCTACGAGCAGTACTTC | CASSSSSGRVIYEQYF
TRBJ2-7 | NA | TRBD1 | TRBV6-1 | TGTGCCAGTTGGGACAGGCCCTACGAGCAGTACTTC | CASWDRPYEQYF
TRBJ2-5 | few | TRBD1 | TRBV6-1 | TGTGCCAGCAGACAGACAGGGCCTGAGACCCAGTACTTC | CASRQTGPETQYF
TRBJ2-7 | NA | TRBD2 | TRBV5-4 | TGTGCCAGCAGCTTGGCCCTTAGCGGGAGCGACGAGCAGTACTTC | CASSLALSGSDEQYF
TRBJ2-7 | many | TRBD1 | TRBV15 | TGTGCCACCAGCCGGGACAGGGGTGGCGAGCAGTACTTC | CATSRDRGGEQYF
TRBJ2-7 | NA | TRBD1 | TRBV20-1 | TGCAGTGCTAGACAGGGACAGAAGAGCTCCTACGAGCAGTACTTC | CSARQGQKSSYEQYF
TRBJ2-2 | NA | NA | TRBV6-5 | TGTGCCAGTCTGGAAGCCGGGGAGCTGTTTTTT | CASLEAGELFF
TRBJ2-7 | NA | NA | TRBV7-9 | TGTGCCAGCAGCTTAGGTAGGTCGGGAGCTCGGGAGCAGTACTTC | CASSLGRSGAREQYF
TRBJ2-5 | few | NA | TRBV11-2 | TGTGCCAGCAGCCCCGGGAACGGGGAGACCCAGTACTTC | CASSPGNGETQYF
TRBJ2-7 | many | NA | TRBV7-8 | TGTGCCAGCAGCTCCCAAGATAGGACCTACGAGCAGTACTTC | CASSSQDRTYEQYF
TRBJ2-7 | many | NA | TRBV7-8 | TGTGCCAGCAGCTTAAGAAGGCTGGACGGAAAGTACTTC | CASSLRRLDGKYF
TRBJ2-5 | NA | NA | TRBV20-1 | TGCAGTGCTAGGCTGGGGGAAGGGACCCAGTACTTC | CSARLGEGTQYF
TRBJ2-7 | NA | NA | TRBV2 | TGTGCCCACAGACGACCCCGGGCCTACGAGCAGTACTTC | CAHRRPRAYEQYF
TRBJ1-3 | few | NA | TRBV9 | TGTGCCAGCAGCGTAGGGGGCCAAAGCTCTGGAAACACCATATATTTT | CASSVGGQSSGNTIYF
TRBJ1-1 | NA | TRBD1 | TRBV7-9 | TGTGCCAGCAGCTTTGGACAGGGATGGGGACAGAACACTGAAGCTTTCTTT | CASSFGQGWGQNTEAFF